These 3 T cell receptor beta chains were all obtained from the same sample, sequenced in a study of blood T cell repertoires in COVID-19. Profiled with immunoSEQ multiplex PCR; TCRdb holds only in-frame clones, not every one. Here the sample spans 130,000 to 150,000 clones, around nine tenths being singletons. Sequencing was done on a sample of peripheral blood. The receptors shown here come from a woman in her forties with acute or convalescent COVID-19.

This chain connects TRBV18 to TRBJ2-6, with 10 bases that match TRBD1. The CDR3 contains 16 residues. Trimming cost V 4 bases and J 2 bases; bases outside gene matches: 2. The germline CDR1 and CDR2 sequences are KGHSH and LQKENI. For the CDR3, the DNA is TGTGCCAGCTCACACGGGACAGGGGCTGGGGCCAACGTCCTGACTTTC. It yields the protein CASSHGTGAGANVLTF.

The chain's CDR3 is CATSDSALAGVGEQFF. The CDR3 nucleotides are TGTGCCACCAGTGATTCAGCCCTAGCGGGGGTAGGAGAGCAGTTCTTC. The J gene is TRBJ2-1, the V gene TRBV24-1; TRBD2 aligns across 10 bases. V shed 2 bases, J shed 10 bases, and the junction held 10 bases outside the gene matches. CDR1 and CDR2 (germline): KGHDR, SFDVKD. This CDR3 region has 16 residues.

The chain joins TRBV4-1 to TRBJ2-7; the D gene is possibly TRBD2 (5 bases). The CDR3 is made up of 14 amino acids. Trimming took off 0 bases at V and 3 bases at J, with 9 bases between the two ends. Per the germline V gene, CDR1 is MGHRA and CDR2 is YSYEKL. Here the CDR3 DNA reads TGCGCCAGCAGCCAAGAGGTGGCGGGCTACGAGCAGTACTTC. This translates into CASSQEVAGYEQYF.